This T cell receptor beta chain comes out of a study of shared clonotypes between healthy human individuals. The V end lost 2 bases, the J end lost 2 bases, and 9 bases lay between the germline ends. The CDR3 is made up of 15 amino acids. Germline V gives CDR1 MDHEN, CDR2 SYDVKM. The input for sorted-subset replicate PCRs was around 210 ng DNA, 30,000 or so T cell genomes. The table came from immunoSEQ multiplex PCR; TCRdb's copy has only in-frame clones and leaves some out. The sample shows 2.5 million or so clones, more than 90% of them seen only once. The sequenced sample was naive CD4+ T cells sorted from blood. The subset: CD45RA+ positively selected. This chain joins TRBV28 and TRBJ1-4; TRBD1 might be the D (5 bases). This TCR came from a man aged 18 to 29 in good health. CDR3 in DNA: TGTGCCAGCAGTTTACTAGGGGTGACTAATGAAAAACTGTTTTTT. Protein product: CASSLLGVTNEKLFF.